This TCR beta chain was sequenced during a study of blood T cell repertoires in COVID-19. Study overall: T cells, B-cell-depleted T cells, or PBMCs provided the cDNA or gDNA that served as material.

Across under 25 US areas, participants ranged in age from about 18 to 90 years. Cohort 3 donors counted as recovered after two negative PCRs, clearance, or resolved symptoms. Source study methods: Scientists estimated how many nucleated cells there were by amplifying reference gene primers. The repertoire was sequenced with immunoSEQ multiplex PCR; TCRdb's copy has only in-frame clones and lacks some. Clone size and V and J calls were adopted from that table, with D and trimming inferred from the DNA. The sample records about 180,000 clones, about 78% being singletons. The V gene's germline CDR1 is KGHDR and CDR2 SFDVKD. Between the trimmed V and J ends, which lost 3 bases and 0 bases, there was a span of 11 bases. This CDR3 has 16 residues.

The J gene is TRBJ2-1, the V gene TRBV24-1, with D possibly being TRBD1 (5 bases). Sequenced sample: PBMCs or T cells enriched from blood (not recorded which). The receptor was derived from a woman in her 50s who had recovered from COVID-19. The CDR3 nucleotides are TGTGCCACCAGTGATCCAGGGTCCAGCTCCTACAATGAGCAGTTCTTC. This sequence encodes CATSDPGSSSYNEQFF.